Below are 5 T cell receptor beta chains sequenced from a single sample in a study of T cells in Graves' hyperthyroidism and ophthalmopathy. Amplified TCR beta CDR3 regions came from RNA transcripts. HTBI primers were employed in a first-round RT-PCR of the TCR CDR3. MiXCR was run by TCRdb on the multiplex PCR reads, yielding one entry per CDR3 protein. The sample records a few hundred thousand distinct CDR3 sequences, around 42% being singletons. Source material: peripheral blood or thyroid tissue (not recorded which). These receptors originate from a woman aged 18-29 years with Graves' hyperthyroidism.

This clonotype was observed many times. A much larger clone is a single base away; this may be a read error. V gene TRBV29-1 combines with J gene TRBJ2-5; D uncertain. Germline lookup yields CDR1 SQVTM and CDR2 ANQGSEA. The CDR3 consists of 13 residues. Between the trimmed V and J ends, which lost 3 bases and 5 bases, there was a span of 13 bases. Here the CDR3 reads CSVDGDPFETQYF. CDR3 in DNA: TGCAGCGTTGACGGCGATCCCTTTGAGACCCAGTACTTC.

The chain couples TRBV11-3 to TRBJ1-6; D is unclear. Germline V CDR1 and CDR2: SGHNT, YENEEA. V lost 1 base and J 0 bases, leaving 4 bases between the germline ends. The CDR3 runs 15 residues. The CDR3 reads CASSLVRSYNSPLHF. DNA for the CDR3: TGTGCCAGCAGCTTAGTCCGCTCCTATAATTCACCCCTCCACTTT.

The rearrangement joins TRBV29-1 to TRBJ1-5, with D maybe TRBD1 (5 bases). The CDR3 covers 11 residues. Per the germline V gene, CDR1 is SQVTM and CDR2 is ANQGSEA. V lost 8 bases, J lost 3 bases, and 8 bases lay in between. DNA for the CDR3: TGCAGCTTGACAGTCAATCAGCCCCAGCATTTT. Protein: CSLTVNQPQHF.

Comments on this clonotype: A much larger clone sits a single nucleotide away, making a read error possible. The chain carries TRBV3-1 and TRBJ1-3; maybe TRBD1 (5 bases). There are 14 residues in the CDR3. Looked up from germline, CDR1 is LGHDT and CDR2 is YNNKEL (reference sequence). In nucleotides, the CDR3 is TGTGCCAGCAGCCAGGACAACTCTGGAGACACCATATATTTT. This translates into CASSQDNSGDTIYF. Combining the CDR3 with reference TRBV3-1 and TRBJ1-3 gives the whole variable domain DTAVSQTPKYLVTQMGNDKSIKCEQNLGHDTMYWYKQDSKKFLKIMFSYNNKELIINETVPNRFSPKSPDKAHLNLHINSLELGDSAVYFCASSQDNSGDTIYFGEGSWLTVV.

V gene TRBV20-1 combines with J gene TRBJ2-5, with a tentative D call TRBD2 (5 bases). The germline V gene has CDR1 DFQATT and CDR2 SNEGSKA (reference sequence). V gave up 3 bases and J gave up 5 bases, with 19 bases separating them. The length of the CDR3 is 15 residues. The CDR3: CSASYGTRSPETQYF. CDR3 nucleotide sequence: TGCAGTGCTAGCTATGGAACTAGATCCCCGGAGACCCAGTACTTC.